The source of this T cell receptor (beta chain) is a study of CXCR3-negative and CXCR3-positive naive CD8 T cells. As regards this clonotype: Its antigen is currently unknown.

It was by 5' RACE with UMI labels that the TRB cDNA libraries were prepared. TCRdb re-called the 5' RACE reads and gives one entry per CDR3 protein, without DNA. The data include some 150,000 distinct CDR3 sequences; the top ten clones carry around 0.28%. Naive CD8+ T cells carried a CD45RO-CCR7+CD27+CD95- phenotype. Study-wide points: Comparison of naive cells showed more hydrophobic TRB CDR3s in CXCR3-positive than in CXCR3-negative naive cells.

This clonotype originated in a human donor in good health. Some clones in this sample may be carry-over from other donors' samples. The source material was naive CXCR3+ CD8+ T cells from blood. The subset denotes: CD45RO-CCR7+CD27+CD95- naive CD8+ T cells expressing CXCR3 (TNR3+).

CDR3 sequence reads: CASSLFDEQFF. This chain joins TRBV7-9 and TRBJ2-1. There are 11 residues in the CDR3. Germline V CDR1 and CDR2: SEHNR, FQNEAQ (reference sequence).